This T cell receptor beta chain was sequenced during a study of T cells in localized non-small cell lung cancer. The count of this clone is one. Its antigen is unknown. The method was immunoSEQ multiplex PCR; TCRdb's version includes in-frame clones alone and lacks a portion of them. Of tens of thousands of clones in the sample, more than 85% were seen once. Trimming pared 0 bases from V and 7 bases from J, leaving 10 bases between. Germline V gene lookup returns CDR1 SGHRS and CDR2 YFSETQ. The CDR3 sequence is 14 residues long. Study-wide results and limits: Among the top 100 tumor clones, a median about 52 appeared in adjacent lung. Exceeding tumor, uninvolved adjacent lung had the highest T cell clonality. Elevated blood T cell density was associated with longer overall survival. Since sequencing was restricted to only one region of the tumor, intratumor heterogeneity remains a possibility.

The sequence came from a woman aged 18 to 50 with stage III lung adenocarcinoma. The chain couples TRBV5-1 to TRBJ2-2; D is ambiguous. Sequencing used peripheral blood, obtained before any cancer treatment. This chain's CDR3 is CASSLDPPVGELFF. Written as DNA, the CDR3 is TGCGCCAGCAGCTTGGACCCACCGGTCGGGGAGCTGTTTTTT.